Listed below are T cell receptor beta chains from one sample, sequenced in a study of shared clonotypes between healthy human individuals. Here immunoSEQ multiplex PCR was the method, and the copy in TCRdb shows in-frame clones only, minus some. Here the sample spans approximately 1,000,000 clones, about 80% being singletons. The material sequenced was memory CD4+ T cells from PBMCs. The receptors stem from a man aged 18 to 30 in good health. Some clones in this sample may be carry-over from other donors' samples. Both conserved end residues are part of each CDR3. The order of the fields is clone size, D gene, J gene, V gene, CDR3 DNA, CDR3 protein. A D gene is named only where the DNA matches it firmly. Clone size is given for some rows only: seen once, a few or many times, or a class if the clone is expanded.

clone_size: -
d_call: TRBD1
j_call: TRBJ1-4
v_call: TRBV7-9
cdr3_nt: TGTGCCAGCAGCTTAGACCCTGGACAGGGAATAGGAAAACTGTTTTTT
cdr3_aa: CASSLDPGQGIGKLFF

clone_size: -
d_call: -
j_call: TRBJ2-5
v_call: TRBV7-9
cdr3_nt: TGTGCCAGCAGCTTAGGTGCGGCGTTTGAGACCCAGTACTTC
cdr3_aa: CASSLGAAFETQYF

clone_size: -
d_call: TRBD2
j_call: TRBJ2-1
v_call: TRBV5-1
cdr3_nt: TGCGCCAGCAGCATAGGGACTAGCAATGAGCAGTTCTTC
cdr3_aa: CASSIGTSNEQFF

clone_size: -
d_call: -
j_call: TRBJ2-3
v_call: TRBV7-3
cdr3_nt: TGTGCCAGCAGCTTAGGGGACACAGATACGCAGTATTTT
cdr3_aa: CASSLGDTDTQYF

clone_size: -
d_call: -
j_call: TRBJ1-1
v_call: TRBV6-6
cdr3_nt: TGTGCCAGCAGCACAGGCAATTATGCTCGCGCTTTCTTT
cdr3_aa: CASSTGNYARAFF

clone_size: -
d_call: TRBD2
j_call: TRBJ2-3
v_call: TRBV10-2
cdr3_nt: TGCGCCAGCAGGTTCGGGACTAGCGGCACAGATACGCAGTATTTT
cdr3_aa: CASRFGTSGTDTQYF

clone_size: -
d_call: TRBD2
j_call: TRBJ2-5
v_call: TRBV29-1
cdr3_nt: TGCAGCGTTGAATTAGGACTAGCGGGAGAGACCCAGTACTTC
cdr3_aa: CSVELGLAGETQYF

clone_size: -
d_call: -
j_call: TRBJ2-5
v_call: TRBV4-1
cdr3_nt: TGCGCCAGCAGCGCCGGAGGAGGGGGGATCCAAGAGACCCAGTACTTC
cdr3_aa: CASSAGGGGIQETQYF

clone_size: -
d_call: TRBD1
j_call: TRBJ2-1
v_call: TRBV4-2
cdr3_nt: TGTGCCAGCAGCCAAGATAGGGGGCTCGCCAGTGAGCAGTTCTTC
cdr3_aa: CASSQDRGLASEQFF

clone_size: -
d_call: -
j_call: TRBJ2-7
v_call: TRBV28
cdr3_nt: TGTGCCAGCAGTCCGACCCATACCTACGGGCAGTACTTC
cdr3_aa: CASSPTHTYGQYF

clone_size: -
d_call: -
j_call: TRBJ1-2
v_call: TRBV18
cdr3_nt: TGTGCCAGCTCACCAGGAGGGCTCCCAGAAAGATACACCTTC
cdr3_aa: CASSPGGLPERYTF

clone_size: many
d_call: -
j_call: TRBJ1-3
v_call: TRBV2
cdr3_nt: TGTGCCAGCAGTGCAACAGGGAGAAACACCATATATTTT
cdr3_aa: CASSATGRNTIYF

clone_size: -
d_call: TRBD1
j_call: TRBJ1-5
v_call: TRBV18
cdr3_nt: TGTGCCAGCTCCGCCGGACAGGCCCGTATGGCCCAGCATTTT
cdr3_aa: CASSAGQARMAQHF

clone_size: few
d_call: -
j_call: TRBJ2-3
v_call: TRBV5-6
cdr3_nt: TGTGCCAGCAGCTTCAGTTTTAGCACAGATACGCAGTATTTT
cdr3_aa: CASSFSFSTDTQYF

clone_size: -
d_call: TRBD1
j_call: TRBJ1-4
v_call: TRBV27
cdr3_nt: TGTGCCAGCAGTCCTGGGGACAGGGGAAGGAATGAAAAACTGTTTTTT
cdr3_aa: CASSPGDRGRNEKLFF

clone_size: few
d_call: -
j_call: TRBJ2-3
v_call: TRBV11-2
cdr3_nt: TGTGCCAGCAGCTTTGCATCGGGTTACACAGATACGCAGTATTTT
cdr3_aa: CASSFASGYTDTQYF

clone_size: -
d_call: -
j_call: TRBJ2-2
v_call: TRBV10-3
cdr3_nt: TGTGCCGGACGACCAGGAGCGAACACCGGGGAGCTGTTTTTT
cdr3_aa: CAGRPGANTGELFF

clone_size: -
d_call: -
j_call: TRBJ1-4
v_call: TRBV7-6
cdr3_nt: TGTGCCAGCAGCTTACAGACCCCTACAACTAATGAAAAACTGTTTTTT
cdr3_aa: CASSLQTPTTNEKLFF

clone_size: -
d_call: TRBD1
j_call: TRBJ1-1
v_call: TRBV30
cdr3_nt: TGTGCCTGGAGTACTCCGACAGGGATGAGATCTGAAGCTTTCTTT
cdr3_aa: CAWSTPTGMRSEAFF

clone_size: -
d_call: -
j_call: TRBJ2-3
v_call: TRBV9
cdr3_nt: TGTGCCAGCAGCGTTGTCGCTTCCGGCGCAGATACGCAGTATTTT
cdr3_aa: CASSVVASGADTQYF

clone_size: few
d_call: -
j_call: TRBJ2-6
v_call: TRBV5-1
cdr3_nt: TGCGCCAGCAGCTTGGGGGCCAGCTCTGGGGCCAACGTCCTGACTTTC
cdr3_aa: CASSLGASSGANVLTF

clone_size: -
d_call: -
j_call: TRBJ2-5
v_call: TRBV5-4
cdr3_nt: TGTGCCAGCAGCCCAGCGGACCAAGAGACCCAGTACTTC
cdr3_aa: CASSPADQETQYF

clone_size: -
d_call: -
j_call: TRBJ2-6
v_call: TRBV18
cdr3_nt: TGTGCCAGCTCACCAAGGGGAGCTGGGGCCAACGTCCTGACTTTC
cdr3_aa: CASSPRGAGANVLTF

clone_size: -
d_call: -
j_call: TRBJ1-2
v_call: TRBV29-1
cdr3_nt: TGCAGCGTCGCCCAGCGGGGGTCAGGGTCGCGCTATGGCTACACCTTC
cdr3_aa: CSVAQRGSGSRYGYTF

clone_size: once
d_call: TRBD2
j_call: TRBJ2-3
v_call: TRBV29-1
cdr3_nt: TGCAGCGTCGCAAAAGTTAGCGGGCGCACAGATACGCAGTATTTT
cdr3_aa: CSVAKVSGRTDTQYF

clone_size: -
d_call: TRBD2
j_call: TRBJ2-2
v_call: TRBV5-1
cdr3_nt: TGCGCCAGCAGCCCCCGGGGACTAGCGGGAGTCCGGACCGGGGAGCTGTTTTTT
cdr3_aa: CASSPRGLAGVRTGELFF

clone_size: -
d_call: -
j_call: TRBJ2-2
v_call: TRBV5-1
cdr3_nt: TGCGCCAGCAGTAGGGGCTTGAACACCGGGGAGCTGTTTTTT
cdr3_aa: CASSRGLNTGELFF

clone_size: -
d_call: -
j_call: TRBJ1-2
v_call: TRBV5-4
cdr3_nt: TGTGCCAGCAGCTTTCCGGGAATGTATGGCTACACCTTC
cdr3_aa: CASSFPGMYGYTF

clone_size: -
d_call: TRBD1
j_call: TRBJ2-7
v_call: TRBV7-9
cdr3_nt: TGTGCCAGCGGGCCGGGACAGGGGTTCTACGAGCAGTACTTC
cdr3_aa: CASGPGQGFYEQYF

clone_size: few
d_call: -
j_call: TRBJ2-7
v_call: TRBV4-2
cdr3_nt: TGTGCCAGCAGCCGAGAACAGAATACCTACGAGCAGTACTTC
cdr3_aa: CASSREQNTYEQYF

clone_size: -
d_call: -
j_call: TRBJ2-7
v_call: TRBV5-1
cdr3_nt: TGCGCCAGCAGCTTGGAAATACGCGTGACGGTCGAGAGCTCCTACGAGCAGTACTTC
cdr3_aa: CASSLEIRVTVESSYEQYF

clone_size: -
d_call: -
j_call: TRBJ1-5
v_call: TRBV4-1
cdr3_nt: TGCGCCAGCAGCCGAGTACCTACAGGGACCTCCAATCAGCCCCAGCATTTT
cdr3_aa: CASSRVPTGTSNQPQHF

clone_size: once
d_call: TRBD1
j_call: TRBJ2-7
v_call: TRBV5-3
cdr3_nt: TGTGCCAGAAGCCTCGACAGGGGTAGGTACGAGCAGTACTTC
cdr3_aa: CARSLDRGRYEQYF

clone_size: -
d_call: TRBD1
j_call: TRBJ1-2
v_call: TRBV11-2
cdr3_nt: TGTGCCAGCAGCTTAGCCACAGGGGGCGACGGCTACACCTTC
cdr3_aa: CASSLATGGDGYTF

clone_size: -
d_call: TRBD1
j_call: TRBJ2-5
v_call: TRBV9
cdr3_nt: TGTGCCAGCAGCGTATCCGGGACAGGAGAGACCCAGTACTTC
cdr3_aa: CASSVSGTGETQYF